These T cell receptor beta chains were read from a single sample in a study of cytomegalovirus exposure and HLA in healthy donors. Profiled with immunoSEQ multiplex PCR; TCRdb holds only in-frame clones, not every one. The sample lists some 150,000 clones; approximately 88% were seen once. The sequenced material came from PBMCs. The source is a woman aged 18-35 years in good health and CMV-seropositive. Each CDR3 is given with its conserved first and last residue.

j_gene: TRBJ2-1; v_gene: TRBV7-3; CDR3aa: CASSPGTFSYNEQFF
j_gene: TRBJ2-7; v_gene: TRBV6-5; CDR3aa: CASRRDSYEQYF
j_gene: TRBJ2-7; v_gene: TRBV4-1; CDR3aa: CASSPLTSGSFEQYF
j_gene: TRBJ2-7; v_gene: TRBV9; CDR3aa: CASSTGTGIYEQYF
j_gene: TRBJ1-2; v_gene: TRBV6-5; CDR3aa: CASSYSRQGYGYTF
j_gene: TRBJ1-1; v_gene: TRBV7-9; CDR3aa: CASSLFGRNTEAFF
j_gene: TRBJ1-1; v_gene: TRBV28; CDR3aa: CASSLRTGGGYTEAFF
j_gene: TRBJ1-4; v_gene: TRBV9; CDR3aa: CASSVGGPTNEKLFF
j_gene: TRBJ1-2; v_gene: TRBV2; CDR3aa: CASRRDPGGANYGYTF
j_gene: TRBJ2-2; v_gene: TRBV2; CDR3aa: CAAGRVRAGELFF
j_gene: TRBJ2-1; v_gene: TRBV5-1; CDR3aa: CASRAAGGPYNEQFF
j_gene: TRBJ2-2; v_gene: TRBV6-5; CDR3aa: CASSPGTLNTGELFF